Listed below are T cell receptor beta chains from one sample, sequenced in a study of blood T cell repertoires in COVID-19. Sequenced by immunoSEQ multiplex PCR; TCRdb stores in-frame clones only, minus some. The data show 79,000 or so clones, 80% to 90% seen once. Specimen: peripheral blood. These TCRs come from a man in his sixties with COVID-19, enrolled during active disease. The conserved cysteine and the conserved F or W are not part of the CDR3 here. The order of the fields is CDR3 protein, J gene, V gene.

ASSLTVTRAETQY,TRBJ2-5,TRBV7-3
ATSDLPGFNTGELF,TRBJ2-2,TRBV24-1
ASGPPDRNTEAF,TRBJ1-1,TRBV12-5
ASSLSNSYQPQH,TRBJ1-5,TRBV27
ASGAEHGPYEQY,TRBJ2-7,TRBV28
ASMDRLSYGYT,TRBJ1-2,TRBV6-5
ASSQEGTGGFQPQH,TRBJ1-5,TRBV4-2
ASSYLLAGDEQF,TRBJ2-1,TRBV6-6
ASSPSMSTANTGELF,TRBJ2-2,TRBV7-2
ASSQDLGVANYGYT,TRBJ1-2,TRBV3-1/TRBV3-2
ASSMPRQGAPNTEAF,TRBJ1-1,TRBV19